Listed below are T cell receptor beta chains from one sample, sequenced in a study of cytomegalovirus exposure and HLA in healthy donors. Clones were sequenced by immunoSEQ multiplex PCR, and TCRdb holds only the in-frame ones, with some missing. The top ten clones hold about 6.9% of a sample with 80,000 or so clones, 65% to 70% of them seen once. The specimen was PBMCs. These receptors were obtained from a woman between 45 and 65 years old in good health and CMV-seropositive. CDR3s include the opening cysteine and the closing phenylalanine or tryptophan. D genes are given only for firm matches. Size is omitted from some rows. Given values are once, few, many or a class for expanded clones.

>TRBV10-3|TRBD2|TRBJ2-1|.
CAISDPNSGGAVNEQFF
TGTGCCATCAGTGACCCGAATAGCGGGGGGGCTGTCAATGAGCAGTTCTTC
>TRBV4-1|.|TRBJ2-5|.
CASSQDEVFWGVEETQYF
TGCGCCAGCAGCCAAGATGAGGTTTTCTGGGGGGTAGAAGAGACCCAGTACTTC
>TRBV13|TRBD2|TRBJ2-3|.
CASSGGDFQDTQYF
TGTGCCAGCAGCGGGGGGGACTTCCAAGATACGCAGTATTTT
>TRBV7-3|.|TRBJ2-7|.
CASSLGIGSSYEQYF
TGTGCCAGCAGCTTAGGAATTGGGAGCTCCTACGAGCAGTACTTC
>TRBV6-6|TRBD2|TRBJ2-1|.
CASTAGGLFNEQFF
TGTGCCAGCACCGCGGGGGGGCTCTTCAATGAGCAGTTCTTC
>TRBV6-1|.|TRBJ1-5|.
CASATGVAGGQPQHF
TGTGCCAGCGCCACGGGAGTGGCAGGAGGTCAGCCCCAGCATTTT
>TRBV4-2|TRBD1|TRBJ1-2|.
CASSQDQGAGGIYGYTF
TGTGCCAGCAGCCAAGACCAGGGGGCCGGCGGGATCTATGGCTACACCTTC
>TRBV19|TRBD2|TRBJ2-5|few
CASSTRTSGVLEAQYF
TGTGCCAGTAGTACCCGGACTAGCGGGGTGCTCGAGGCCCAGTACTTC
>TRBV30|.|TRBJ1-1|.
CAWRETGNSVGAFF
TGTGCCTGGAGAGAGACAGGAAATTCGGTGGGAGCTTTCTTT
>TRBV6-6|.|TRBJ2-7|.
CASSYRYEQYF
TGTGCCAGCAGTTACCGGTACGAGCAGTACTTC
>TRBV10-2|TRBD1|TRBJ1-1|.
CASSEEGANTEAFF
TGCGCCAGCAGTGAGGAGGGGGCTAACACTGAAGCTTTCTTT
>TRBV19|TRBD1|TRBJ2-1|once
CASNPGQGGWDEQFF
TGTGCCAGTAACCCGGGACAGGGCGGTTGGGATGAGCAGTTCTTC
>TRBV7-9|.|TRBJ1-1|.
CASSLNQGNTEAFF
TGTGCCAGCAGCTTAAATCAGGGGAACACTGAAGCTTTCTTT
>TRBV4-1|TRBD1|TRBJ2-7|.
CASSQDGQDIYEQYF
TGCGCCAGCAGCCAAGATGGACAGGATATCTACGAGCAGTACTTC
>TRBV19|TRBD1|TRBJ2-3|.
CASRQGREDTQYF
TGTGCCAGCCGACAGGGTCGGGAAGATACGCAGTATTTT
>TRBV7-2|.|TRBJ2-1|.
CASSFDYDNEQFF
TGTGCCAGCAGCTTTGACTACGACAATGAGCAGTTCTTC
>TRBV28|.|TRBJ1-2|few
CAGEGGDEDGYTF
TGTGCAGGCGAGGGAGGGGATGAGGATGGCTACACCTTC
>TRBV7-9|.|TRBJ1-6|.
CSSSLDTGSPLHF
TGTTCCAGCAGCCTGGACACGGGTTCACCCCTCCACTTT
>TRBV5-6|TRBD1|TRBJ1-4|.
CASSYDRGGDNEKLFF
TGTGCCAGCAGCTACGACAGGGGTGGAGATAATGAAAAACTGTTTTTT
>TRBV7-9|.|TRBJ1-5|.
CASSPGGIRGHSNQPQHF
TGTGCCAGCAGCCCTGGGGGCATTAGGGGACATAGCAATCAGCCCCAGCATTTT
>TRBV4-1|.|TRBJ1-1|.
CASSQGSPPEAFF
TGCGCCAGCAGCCAAGGGAGCCCACCGGAAGCTTTCTTT
>TRBV11-1|TRBD2|TRBJ2-1|.
CASSRGGEAYNEQFF
TGTGCCAGCAGCCGCGGGGGGGAAGCCTACAATGAGCAGTTCTTC
>TRBV5-1|TRBD2|TRBJ2-3|.
CASSWGTSGGYTQYF
TGCGCCAGCAGCTGGGGGACTAGCGGGGGATATACGCAGTATTTT
>TRBV28|.|TRBJ1-2|.
CASSKQQHGYTF
TGTGCCAGCAGCAAACAGCAGCATGGCTACACCTTC
>TRBV28|.|TRBJ2-4|.
CASSPPRGDGKNIQYF
TGTGCCAGCAGTCCCCCCAGGGGCGATGGCAAAAACATTCAGTACTTC
>TRBV10-3|.|TRBJ1-5|.
CAISAARGGNQPQHF
TGTGCCATCAGTGCGGCGCGGGGGGGAAATCAGCCCCAGCATTTT
>TRBV5-5|.|TRBJ1-1|.
CASSLIPQGTEAFF
TGTGCCAGCAGCTTGATCCCTCAGGGCACTGAAGCTTTCTTT
>TRBV9|.|TRBJ2-7|.
CASSVAGDSSYEQYF
TGTGCCAGCAGCGTAGCGGGGGACTCGAGCTACGAGCAGTACTTC
>TRBV4-1|TRBD1|TRBJ1-2|.
CASRPVGRGHGYTF
TGCGCCAGCAGACCTGTCGGGAGGGGGCATGGCTACACCTTC
>TRBV23-1|TRBD1|TRBJ2-1|once
CASSQSPCRTGVCNEQFF
TGCGCCAGCAGTCAATCCCCCTGTAGGACAGGGGTCTGCAATGAGCAGTTCTTC